This section outlines one T cell receptor beta chain sequence together with its context. TCRdb analysed the 5' RACE reads with MiXCR anew, one entry per CDR3 protein. The sample carries approximately 50,000 distinct CDR3 sequences, approximately 14% recorded once. The sample comes from a study of T cells of healthy individuals. V was pared by 4 bases and J by 1 base, with 10 bases between. This CDR3 spans 14 amino acids. Germline CDR1 SGHRS, CDR2 YFSETQ. The receptor's source is a human donor in good health. The V call is TRBV5-1, the J call TRBJ2-3; D is ambiguous. CDR3: CASSVISGTDTQYF. The CDR3 DNA reads as TGCGCCAGCAGCGTGATCTCCGGCACAGATACGCAGTATTTT.